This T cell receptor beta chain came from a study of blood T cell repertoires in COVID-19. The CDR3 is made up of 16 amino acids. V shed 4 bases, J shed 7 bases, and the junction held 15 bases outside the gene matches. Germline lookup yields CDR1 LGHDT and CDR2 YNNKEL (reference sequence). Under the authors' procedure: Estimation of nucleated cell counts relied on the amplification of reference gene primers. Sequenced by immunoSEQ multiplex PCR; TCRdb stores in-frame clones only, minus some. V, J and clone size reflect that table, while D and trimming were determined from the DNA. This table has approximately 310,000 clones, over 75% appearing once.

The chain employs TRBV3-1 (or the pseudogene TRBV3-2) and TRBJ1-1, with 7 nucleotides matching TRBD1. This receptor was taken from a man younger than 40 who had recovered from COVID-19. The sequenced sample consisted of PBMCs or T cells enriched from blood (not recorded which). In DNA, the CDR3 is TGTGCCAGCAGCCTCGGATACAGGGGCCGAGTTCATGAAGCTTTCTTT. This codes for CASSLGYRGRVHEAFF.